Each of the 22 T cell receptor beta chains below was sequenced from the same sample in a study of blood T cells in healthy people across ages. Then a second PCR, running roughly 7 to 12 cycles, was carried out with a sample-barcoded 5' primer and a J-beta primer mix. TCRdb called the 5' RACE reads again in MiXCR, with one record for every CDR3 protein. In the table there are 750,000 or so distinct CDR3 sequences, roughly 25% of which are singletons. The same data also contributed to another study, on T cells of mothers and their children.

The sample consisted of blood. All receptors come from a boy between 10 and 17 years old in good health.

This rearrangement joins TRBV28 to TRBJ1-1, with D tentatively TRBD1 (5 bases). The germline CDR1 and CDR2 sequences are MDHEN and SYDVKM. This CDR3 contains 15 residues. Trimming cost V 7 bases and J 1 base, with 16 bases left between them. The CDR3 loop is CASNTLRVWNTEAFF. The CDR3 DNA is TGTGCCAGCAATACCCTCAGGGTTTGGAACACTGAAGCTTTCTTT. The whole variable domain, filled in from reference TRBV28 and TRBJ1-1, reads DVKVTQSSRYLVKRTGEKVFLECVQDMDHENMFWYRQDPGLGLRLIYFSYDVKMKEKGDIPEGYSVSREKKERFSLILESASTNQTSMYLCASNTLRVWNTEAFFGQGTRLTVV.

This clonotype occurred a few times. The J gene is TRBJ2-2, the V gene TRBV18, with D unclear. Trimming removed 5 bases from V and 0 bases from J, with 25 bases in between. There are 20 residues in the CDR3. The V gene's germline CDR1 is KGHSH and CDR2 LQKENI. CDR3 amino acids: CASSGQQVRRLNTNTGELFF. In DNA, the CDR3 is TGTGCCAGCTCAGGTCAACAAGTAAGAAGGCTGAACACGAACACCGGGGAGCTGTTTTTT.

The chain uses TRBV24-1 and TRBJ2-1; 8 positions match TRBD2. This CDR3 has 13 amino acids. Germline V gene sequence: CDR1 KGHDR, CDR2 SFDVKD. Losses at the gene ends were 11 bases for V and 7 bases for J; bases not matched to a gene: 9. For the CDR3, the DNA is TGTGCCATTAGCGGGGAGCCCCTAAATGAGCAGTTCTTC. Its translation is CAISGEPLNEQFF.

The chain joins TRBV29-1 to TRBJ1-1; D not certain. The V end was cut by 1 base, the J end by 8 bases, with 20 bases between. This CDR3 spans 15 amino acids. Germline V gene lookup returns CDR1 SQVTM and CDR2 ANQGSEA. Here the CDR3 reads CSVEAPGIGSGEAFF. DNA for the CDR3: TGCAGCGTTGAAGCTCCAGGTATAGGGTCCGGAGAAGCTTTCTTT.

This clonotype was detected only a few times. The chain combines TRBV20-1 with TRBJ2-7, with D unclear. This CDR3 has 13 residues. Looked up from germline, CDR1 is DFQATT and CDR2 is SNEGSKA (reference sequence). The V end was cut by 6 bases, the J end by 2 bases, with 14 bases between. CDR3 in DNA: TGCAGTGCCCTGGGCTCGGAAACCTACGAGCAGTACTTC. It yields the protein CSALGSETYEQYF.

The sample holds a few counts of this clonotype. V usage is TRBV6-2 or TRBV6-3 and J usage is TRBJ2-6; unclear D gene. The germline gives CDR1 MNHEY, CDR2 SVGEGT. Trimming stripped 4 bases from V and 4 bases from J, with 8 bases between. The CDR3 runs 14 residues. CDR3 loop: CASSSARGANVLTF. In DNA, the CDR3 is TGTGCCAGCAGTTCTGCAAGGGGGGCCAACGTCCTGACTTTC.

Remarks on this clonotype: A junction end diverges from the germline sequence, so it may reflect a read error. This chain links TRBV20-1 with TRBJ2-3; D call uncertain. The V gene's germline CDR1 is DFQATT and CDR2 SNEGSKA (reference sequence). The CDR3 loop spans 14 amino acids. CDR3 coding DNA: TGCAGTGCTAGGTCTGGCGGAAAAACAGATACGCAGTCTTTT. This sequence encodes CSARSGGKTDTQSF.

This chain links TRBV20-1 with TRBJ1-1, with a tentative D call TRBD1 (6 bases). The CDR3 runs to 16 residues. Germline lookup yields CDR1 DFQATT and CDR2 SNEGSKA (reference sequence). With 6 bases removed from V and 0 bases from J, the gap between germline ends came to 20 bases. The CDR3 nucleotides are TGCAGTGCCCCAATAGGACAGCCAACCATGAACACTGAAGCTTTCTTT. Its protein is CSAPIGQPTMNTEAFF.

V gene TRBV4-3 combines with J gene TRBJ2-5, with D unclear. Matching the DNA end better, TRBJ2-7 makes the J call doubtful. Germline V lookup: CDR1 LGHNA, CDR2 YSLEER. The CDR3 is 13 amino acids. CDR3 amino acids: CASSQALHYEQYF. Here the CDR3 DNA reads TGCGCCAGCAGCCAAGCCCTCCACTACGAGCAGTACTTC.

This chain links TRBV6-5 with TRBJ1-2, with D possibly TRBD1 on 6 matching bases. The germline CDR1 and CDR2 sequences are MNHEY and SVGAGI. This CDR3 has 15 residues. The V gene lost 8 bases and the J gene lost 5 bases, with 21 bases spanning the gap. The CDR3 nucleotides read TGTGCCAGCTCCTCGATAACGGGGGCGAATTATGGCTACACCTTC. It yields the protein CASSSITGANYGYTF.

This clonotype has just a few counts. The chain couples TRBV4-1 to TRBJ2-3; TRBD2 aligns across 9 bases. The J segment lost 2 bases and the V segment lost 10 bases, leaving 10 bases of the junction unmatched. The CDR3 extends over 15 amino acids. Per germline, CDR1 MGHRA and CDR2 YSYEKL. The CDR3 region has the DNA TGCGCCACTACGAGACTAGCGGATTCCACAGATACGCAGTATTTT. This codes for CATTRLADSTDTQYF.

The rearrangement uses TRBV29-1 and TRBJ2-1; maybe TRBD2 (6 bases). CDR3 size: 14 residues. The V end lost 4 bases, the J end lost 4 bases, and 14 bases lay between the germline ends. CDR1 and CDR2 (germline): SQVTM, ANQGSEA. The CDR3 is CSVVQTSFYNEQFF. The CDR3 DNA follows: TGCAGCGTTGTGCAGACTAGTTTTTACAATGAGCAGTTCTTC.

The V and J genes are TRBV3-1 and TRBJ1-2; D is unclear. Trimming took 1 base from V and 3 from J, leaving 6 bases between them. CDR3 length: 13 residues. Germline CDR1 reads LGHDT; CDR2 reads YNNKEL (reference sequence). CDR3 residues: CASSQVPDYGYTF. CDR3 sequence (DNA): TGTGCCAGCAGCCAAGTCCCGGACTATGGCTACACCTTC. Using reference TRBV3-1 and TRBJ1-2 for the parts outside the CDR3, the full variable domain is DTAVSQTPKYLVTQMGNDKSIKCEQNLGHDTMYWYKQDSKKFLKIMFSYNNKELIINETVPNRFSPKSPDKAHLNLHINSLELGDSAVYFCASSQVPDYGYTFGSGTRLTVV.

The V call is TRBV12-3 or TRBV12-4, the J call TRBJ2-7; D may be TRBD1 or TRBD2 (7 bases each). The end of the DNA aligns better with TRBJ2-5, so the J call may be wrong. The CDR3 has 14 amino acids. The CDR3 DNA reads as TGTGCCACCAACAGGGAGGGGGCCAAAGAGACCCAGTACTTC. Translated, it gives CATNREGAKETQYF.

This clonotype has a single count. At one boundary the junction diverges from the germline segment, which might be a read error. This sequence joins TRBV19 and TRBJ2-1, with 14 bases matching TRBD2. Germline V lookup: CDR1 LNHDA, CDR2 SQIVND (reference sequence). The CDR3 loop spans 16 amino acids. CDR3 residues: CASSTTSGRGINGQFF. CDR3 nucleotide sequence: TGTGCCAGTAGTACGACTAGCGGGAGGGGTATCAATGGGCAGTTCTTC.

This clonotype was counted a few times. This chain links TRBV7-3 with TRBJ1-5; D ambiguous. The germline V gene encodes CDR1 SGHTA and CDR2 FQGTGA. V was trimmed by 4 bases and J by 5 bases, leaving 9 bases between them. This CDR3 spans 13 amino acids. CDR3 residues: CASSYQYDQPQHF. CDR3 coding DNA: TGTGCCAGCAGCTACCAGTACGATCAGCCCCAGCATTTT.

A few counts support this clonotype. The J gene is TRBJ1-2, the V gene TRBV6-2 or TRBV6-3; no firm D call. The CDR3 contains 13 residues. Germline CDR1 is MNHEY and CDR2 is SVGEGT. The V end lost 0 bases, the J end lost 4 bases, and 6 bases lay between the germline ends. The CDR3 nucleotides read TGTGCCAGCAGTTACTCGACCCCCTATGGCTACACCTTC. Its translation is CASSYSTPYGYTF.

This clonotype has only a few counts. The chain has TRBV10-3 and TRBJ2-5, with D uncertain. Gene TRBJ2-7 matches the end of the DNA better, so the J call may be wrong. This CDR3 contains 14 residues. Germline lookup yields CDR1 ENHRY and CDR2 SYGVKD. This chain's CDR3 is CAISGSGSWDEQYF. The DNA of the CDR3 is TGTGCCATCAGTGGGTCGGGCTCCTGGGACGAGCAGTACTTC.

The genes are TRBV29-1 and TRBJ1-2; possible D gene TRBD1, 6 bases. V lost 4 bases and J lost 6, with 15 bases in between. The germline V gene encodes CDR1 SQVTM and CDR2 ANQGSEA. The CDR3 runs 13 residues. CDR3 bases: TGCAGCGTTGGGGGGCAGGGGACCCATGGCTACACCTTC. It translates to CSVGGQGTHGYTF.

This chain links TRBV29-1 with TRBJ2-1; D gene uncertain. Germline CDR1 SQVTM, CDR2 ANQGSEA. CDR3 size: 10 residues. The germline V and J ends were trimmed by 0 bases and 12 bases, with 6 bases remaining between them. The CDR3 DNA is TGCAGCGTTGAAGAACCAATGCAGTTCTTC. Encoded protein: CSVEEPMQFF.

CDR3 loop: CASQTSSYNEQFF. CDR3 bases: TGTGCCAGCCAAACAAGCTCCTACAATGAGCAGTTCTTC. This rearrangement joins TRBV6-2 or TRBV6-3 to TRBJ2-1; D gene unclear. Germline V gene data show CDR1 as MNHEY and CDR2 as SVGEGT. The CDR3 totals 13 residues. Between the trimmed V and J ends, which lost 8 bases and 0 bases, there was a span of 8 bases.

The chain is built from TRBV6-4 and TRBJ2-3; D gene uncertain. There are 14 residues in the CDR3. The germline V gene encodes CDR1 MRHNA and CDR2 SNTAGT. Trimming took off 4 bases at V and 0 bases at J, with 8 bases between the two ends. The CDR3 here is CASSAMGSTDTQYF. CDR3 bases: TGTGCCAGCAGTGCGATGGGGAGCACAGATACGCAGTATTTT.